Below, 17 T cell receptor beta chains from the same sample are listed, as sequenced in a study of regulatory T cells in long-lasting Graves disease. Sample time point: persistent/refractory GD, antithyroid drugs over 5 years with positive TRAb. Isolated PBMC RNA provided the starting material for the TCR library. Investigators prepared the TCR beta libraries by applying iRepertoire HTBI primers and Arm-PCR of CDR3 regions. One entry per CDR3 protein results from TCRdb running MiXCR on the multiplex PCR reads. This table has 400,000 to 500,000 distinct CDR3 sequences, under 25% appearing once. Material: peripheral blood mononuclear cells (PBMCs), obtained when the disease was refractory, from a patient treated with antithyroid drugs. The source is a female donor with Graves disease.

The rearrangement joins TRBV9 to TRBJ1-4, with TRBD1 matching over 7 bases. The ends lost 5 bases at V and 5 bases at J; junction bases unmatched: 9. Per the germline V gene, CDR1 is SGDLS and CDR2 is YYNGEE. This CDR3 has 15 residues. CDR3 sequence reads: CASSLGQVTNEKLFF. CDR3 sequence (DNA): TGTGCCAGCAGTCTAGGACAGGTTACAAATGAAAAACTGTTTTTT.

The V gene is TRBV5-4, the J gene TRBJ2-6; a possible D gene is TRBD2 (5 bases). CDR1 is SGHNT, CDR2 YYREEE, per germline (reference sequence). Trimming removed 4 bases from V and 3 bases from J, with 11 bases in between. This CDR3 has 15 amino acids. The CDR3 region has the DNA TGTGCCAGCAGCCCAACTAGTAATGGGGCCAACGTCCTGACTTTC. Translating it yields CASSPTSNGANVLTF.

V is TRBV29-1 and J is TRBJ1-2; D uncertain. The germline gives CDR1 SQVTM, CDR2 ANQGSEA. V was pared by 6 bases and J by 8 bases, with 7 bases between. CDR3 length: 9 residues. In DNA form, the CDR3 reads TGCAGCGTCGGATTGGGCTACACCTTC. This codes for CSVGLGYTF.

This clonotype came up many times. The gene calls are TRBV7-2 and TRBJ1-5; D is unresolved. This CDR3 contains 13 residues. Germline-derived CDR1 and CDR2 are SGHTA and FQGNSA. V dropped 5 bases and J dropped 4 bases, with 9 bases sitting between them. CDR3 DNA: TGTGCCAGCAGCAAAAAGGGAAATCAGCCCCAGCATTTT. As protein: CASSKKGNQPQHF.

This clonotype was detected a few times. This chain links TRBV28 with TRBJ1-6; the D is unclear. The CDR3 extends over 10 amino acids. Trimming pared 8 bases from V and 9 bases from J, leaving 5 bases between. Per germline, CDR1 MDHEN and CDR2 SYDVKM. The CDR3 reads CASFGSPLHF. Here the CDR3 DNA reads TGTGCCAGCTTCGGTTCACCCCTCCACTTT.

This chain connects TRBV12-3 or TRBV12-4 to TRBJ2-3; 7 bases are shared with TRBD2. The CDR3 runs 15 residues. V was pared by 5 bases and J by 2 bases, with 7 bases of the junction left unmatched. The CDR3 region is CASSLRGDFTDTQYF. CDR3 in DNA: TGTGCCAGCAGTCTCCGGGGGGACTTCACAGATACGCAGTATTTT.

The table lists this clonotype with many counts. The chain has TRBV28 and TRBJ2-1; D gene unclear. CDR3 length equals 10 residues. CDR1 and CDR2 from the germline V gene are MDHEN and SYDVKM. V gave up 8 bases and J gave up 1 base, with 0 bases separating them. The CDR3 region has the DNA TGTGCCAGCTCCTACAATGAGCAGTTCTTC. Its protein is CASSYNEQFF.

Notes on this clonotype: Just one base apart from a much larger clone, this may be a read error. The V and J genes are TRBV30 and TRBJ2-5, with D uncertain. From germline, CDR1 is GTSNPN and CDR2 SVGIG (reference sequence). The CDR3 spans 14 residues. The V gene lost 4 bases and the J gene lost 4 bases, with 16 bases spanning the gap. The CDR3 nucleotides read TGTGCCTGGAATCAGGCGACTCCTGCAGAGACCCAGTACTTC. It codes for CAWNQATPAETQYF.

This clonotype was found a few times. A read error may account for a junction end that differs from germline. The chain has TRBV5-1 and TRBJ2-7, with D perhaps TRBD2 (6 bases). This CDR3 spans 12 amino acids. CDR1 and CDR2 (germline): SGHRS, YFSETQ. CDR3 loop: CASSLGGKGMDF. The CDR3 DNA follows: TGCGCCAGCAGCCTGGGGGGAAAGGGGATGGACTTC.

This rearrangement joins TRBV19 to TRBJ1-1; 8 bases match TRBD1. From germline, CDR1 is LNHDA and CDR2 SQIVND (reference sequence). The length of the CDR3 is 17 residues. The J segment lost 0 bases and the V segment lost 0 bases, leaving 6 bases of the junction unmatched. CDR3 sequence: CASSIDPGQALNTEAFF. In DNA form, the CDR3 reads TGTGCCAGTAGTATAGATCCGGGACAGGCCTTGAACACTGAAGCTTTCTTT.

This clonotype was found many times. V usage is TRBV28 and J usage is TRBJ2-7; TRBD2 is a possible D gene (5 bases). Germline V gives CDR1 MDHEN, CDR2 SYDVKM. V dropped 5 bases and J dropped 2 bases, with 16 bases sitting between them. CDR3 length equals 15 residues. CDR3 protein: CASSPPGLEPYEQYF. The CDR3 DNA reads TGTGCCAGCAGTCCTCCCGGACTGGAACCCTACGAGCAGTACTTC.

This clonotype has a count of ten or more. V and J are TRBV7-9 and TRBJ1-4; D perhaps matches TRBD1 (6 bases). Germline loops: CDR1 SEHNR, CDR2 FQNEAQ (reference sequence). CDR3 length: 14 residues. The ends were cut back, 0 bases at V and 8 bases at J, with 10 bases in the middle. The CDR3 DNA sequence: TGTGCCAGCAGCTTAGCCGCGGGGGGCGAAAAACTGTTTTTT. It is translated as CASSLAAGGEKLFF.

This clonotype was seen at least ten times. The chain recombines TRBV3-1 with TRBJ2-7; D is ambiguous. The CDR3 has 12 residues. V gave up 1 base and J gave up 2 bases, with 3 bases separating them. Per the germline V gene, CDR1 is LGHDT and CDR2 is YNNKEL (reference sequence). CDR3 bases: TGTGCCAGCAGCCAAGTCGCCTACGAGCAGTACTTC. Translation gives CASSQVAYEQYF.

The CDR3 region has the DNA TGCAGTGCTAGAGATTTGTTAGCGGGAGGCCCCTACGAGCAGTACTTC. Translated: CSARDLLAGGPYEQYF. The rearrangement uses TRBV20-1 and TRBJ2-7; TRBD2 matches 10 bases. V lost 0 bases, J lost 2 bases, and 7 bases stayed unmatched. This CDR3 comprises 16 residues. Germline-derived CDR1 and CDR2 are DFQATT and SNEGSKA (reference sequence).

This clonotype was found many times. V is TRBV28 and J is TRBJ1-2, with D unresolved. This CDR3 has 14 residues. Trimming shortened V by 6 bases and J by 4 bases, and 15 bases separated the two germline ends. The germline gives CDR1 MDHEN, CDR2 SYDVKM. CDR3 in amino acids: CASSFDPEGYGYTF. The DNA of the CDR3 is TGTGCCAGCAGCTTCGACCCAGAGGGCTATGGCTACACCTTC.

This clonotype was recorded at least ten times. The chain couples TRBV6-5 to TRBJ1-2; a possible D gene is TRBD1 (6 bases). This CDR3 is built from 14 residues. Trimming took off 2 bases at V and 0 bases at J, with 7 bases between the two ends. Germline assignment: CDR1 MNHEY and CDR2 SVGAGI. The CDR3 loop reads CASSYGTTNYGYTF. CDR3 DNA sequence: TGTGCCAGCAGTTACGGGACAACTAACTATGGCTACACCTTC.

In this sample, this clonotype turned up a few times. The chain joins TRBV3-1 to TRBJ2-7; D is perhaps TRBD1 or TRBD2 (7 bases each). The V end lost 4 bases, the J end lost 2 bases, and 15 bases lay between the germline ends. Germline CDR1 reads LGHDT; CDR2 reads YNNKEL (reference sequence). The CDR3 spans 15 residues. The CDR3 coding sequence is TGTGCCAGCAGCCCACGACAGGGAGGGGCCTACGAGCAGTACTTC. Its protein product is CASSPRQGGAYEQYF.